These T cell receptor beta chains were read from a single sample in a study of cytomegalovirus exposure and HLA in healthy donors. This table comes from immunoSEQ multiplex PCR, and its TCRdb copy is limited to in-frame clones, with some not included. Here the sample spans 150,000 to 250,000 clones, 82% being singletons. The sequencing sample was made of PBMCs. Source of these receptors: a woman in her 50s in good health and CMV-seropositive. CDR3s include the opening cysteine and the closing phenylalanine or tryptophan. Clone size appears in some rows only: once, few, many, or a class for an expanded clone.

abundance: -; v_gene: TRBV10-2; CDR3aa: CASSDLYNEQFF
abundance: -; v_gene: TRBV5-4; CDR3aa: CASSNMGRGQGTSPLHF
abundance: -; v_gene: TRBV7-2; CDR3aa: CASSSWTNTQETQYF
abundance: -; v_gene: TRBV4-3; CDR3aa: CASSQGQREREPYTF
abundance: few; v_gene: TRBV7-9; CDR3aa: CASSTQQGNPYQGGYGYTF
abundance: -; v_gene: TRBV18; CDR3aa: CASSPPSEAIEKLFF
abundance: -; v_gene: TRBV11-3; CDR3aa: CASSLRGPQFF
abundance: -; v_gene: TRBV19; CDR3aa: CASSIRGARTEAFF
abundance: -; v_gene: TRBV29-1; CDR3aa: CSVAGGSTDTQYF
abundance: -; v_gene: TRBV10-2; CDR3aa: CASSEIAGGGTGELFF
abundance: once; v_gene: TRBV4-1; CDR3aa: CASSQDRSGTGYGYTF
abundance: -; v_gene: TRBV10-2; CDR3aa: CASSGRSGTQYF
abundance: few; v_gene: TRBV11-2; CDR3aa: CASSLGGGASETQYF
abundance: -; v_gene: TRBV28; CDR3aa: CASSSTTAGANGLTF
abundance: -; v_gene: TRBV6-6; CDR3aa: CASSYGLVYQETQYF
abundance: -; v_gene: TRBV15; CDR3aa: CATSPASGFYEQYF
abundance: -; v_gene: TRBV11-2; CDR3aa: CASSPITDTQYF
abundance: -; v_gene: TRBV5-1; CDR3aa: CASSLAQQRGGSDTQYF
abundance: -; v_gene: TRBV9; CDR3aa: CASSVDSNGELFF
abundance: -; v_gene: TRBV7-6; CDR3aa: CASSLTLAGGGEQFF